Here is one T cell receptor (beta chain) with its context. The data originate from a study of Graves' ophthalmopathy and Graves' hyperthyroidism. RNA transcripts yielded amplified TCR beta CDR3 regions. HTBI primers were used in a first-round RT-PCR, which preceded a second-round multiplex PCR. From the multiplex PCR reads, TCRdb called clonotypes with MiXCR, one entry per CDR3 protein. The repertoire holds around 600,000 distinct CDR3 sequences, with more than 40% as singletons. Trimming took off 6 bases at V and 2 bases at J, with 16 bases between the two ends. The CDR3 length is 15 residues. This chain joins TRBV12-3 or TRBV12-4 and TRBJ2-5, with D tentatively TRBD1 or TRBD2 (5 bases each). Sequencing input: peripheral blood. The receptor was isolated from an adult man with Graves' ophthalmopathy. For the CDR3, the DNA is TGTGCCAGCAGGCTACTAGGGGTGGGGCAAGAGACCCAGTACTTC. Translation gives CASRLLGVGQETQYF.